The T cell receptor beta chain under discussion was sequenced for a study of T cells after yellow fever vaccination. Study findings and constraints: Post-booster samples contained most primary-vaccination clones (approximately 97% CD4, approximately 88% CD8). The secondary response showed a weaker magnitude and a faster peak, day 5 versus 15. Just a small share of clonotypes turned up in the CD4 compartment as well as the CD8 compartment.

From germline, CDR1 is LGHNA and CDR2 YSLEER. The CDR3 runs to 16 residues. A process of 5'RACE template switching, which added a universal primer site and UMIs, was used to make TCR cDNA. TCRdb re-analysed the 5' RACE reads in MiXCR, keeping a single row per CDR3 protein. The sample yields about 300,000 distinct CDR3 sequences, 7.5% to 9% seen once. This clonotype was counted a few times. Its antigen is still unknown. Its ends do not fully match the called genes, so a read error is possible. Here the sequenced sample was CD4+ T cells sorted from PBMCs, taken 5 days after the yellow fever booster vaccination. The TCR was taken from a man aged 18 to 35 who received the YFV17D yellow fever vaccine. The chain has TRBV4-3 and TRBJ1-6; 9 nucleotides align to TRBD1. CDR3 sequence reads: CASSRGQGQYSSPLHF. Written as DNA, the CDR3 is TGCGCCAGCAGCCGTGGACAGGGGCAGTATAGTTCACCCCTCCACTTT.